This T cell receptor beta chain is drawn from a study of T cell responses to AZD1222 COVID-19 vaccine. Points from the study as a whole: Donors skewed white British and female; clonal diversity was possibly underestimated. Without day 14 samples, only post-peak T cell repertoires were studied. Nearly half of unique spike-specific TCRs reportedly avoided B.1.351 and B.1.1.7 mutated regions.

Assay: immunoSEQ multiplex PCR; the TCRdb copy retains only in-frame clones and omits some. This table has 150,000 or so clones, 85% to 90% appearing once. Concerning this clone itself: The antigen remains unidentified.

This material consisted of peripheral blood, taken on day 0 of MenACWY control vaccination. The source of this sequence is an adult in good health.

CDR3 region: CASSPKSGGNGSPLHF. CDR3 bases: TGTGCCAGCAGCCCAAAATCGGGGGGGAACGGGTCACCCCTCCACTTT. V usage is TRBV7-2 and J usage is TRBJ1-6, with D perhaps matching TRBD1 (5 bases). CDR1 is SGHTA, CDR2 FQGNSA, per germline. With 5 bases removed from V and 10 bases from J, the gap between germline ends came to 21 bases. This CDR3 region has 16 residues. Looking up the rest from reference TRBV7-2 and TRBJ1-6 gives the full variable domain: GAGVSQSPSNKVTEKGKDVELRCDPISGHTALYWYRQSLGQGLEFLIYFQGNSAPDKSGLPSDRFSAERTGGSVSTLTIQRTQQEDSAVYLCASSPKSGGNGSPLHFGNGTRLTVT.